This T cell receptor beta chain was recovered during a study of shared clonotypes between healthy human individuals. Worth noting for this clone: With a far larger clone one base away, a read error is the likely cause.

When replicate PCRs were run on unsorted PBMC, they used roughly 280 ng DNA, 30,000 to 35,000 T cell genomes. Unsorted PBMC DNA was run through sequencing on ten immunoSEQ deep assay plates. Original processing methods: Filtering differed because ImmunoSEQ produced junction-only sequences that carried no quality scores. Some clones are missing from TCRdb's copy, which holds only in-frame ones; the method was immunoSEQ multiplex PCR. That table gives V, J and clone size, and the DNA gave D and trimming. This sample carries some 490,000 clones, roughly 80% of them seen once, and the ten largest clones take roughly 12%. The ends were cut back, 3 bases at V and 5 bases at J, with 12 bases in the middle. Germline loops: CDR1 SGHDT, CDR2 YYEEEE. The CDR3 loop spans 15 amino acids.

The source is a woman aged 40 to 55 in good health. Some clones in this sample may be carry-over from other donors' samples. The V and J genes are TRBV5-6 and TRBJ2-6; possibly TRBD1 or TRBD2 for D (6 bases each). Sequenced: PBMCs. This chain's CDR3 is CASSSWGARANVLTF. In DNA, the CDR3 is TGTGCCAGCAGCTCCTGGGGGGCCAGGGCCAACGTCCTGACTTTC.